This T cell receptor beta chain emerged from a study of blood T cell repertoires in COVID-19 (dated by TCRdb to the early 2020s). Background on the whole study: Samples from collaborators originated in the United States, Italy and Spain and spanned both the acute and convalescent phases of COVID-19. The prospective study material was composed of cDNA or gDNA derived from T cells, B-cell-depleted T cells, or PBMCs. The dataset comprised deeply sampled blood TCRbeta repertoires from subjects exposed to, actively infected with, or recovered from COVID-19. The repertoires were made available in a free public database intended to serve as a resource for research on the immune response to SARS-CoV-2. Samples came from the ongoing ImmuneRACE study (first 160 participants) plus 1,254 subjects from 6 global collaborators. The sample metadata nearly always contained a de-identified subject ID, COVID-19 status, age in years and sex. HLA class I and class II types, where available, came from metadata supplied by the sample provider rather than from assay-based typing.

Each collaborating institution followed its own protocols to collect whole blood in K2EDTA tubes. For TCRbeta analysis, collaborators shipped samples as frozen whole blood, isolated PBMCs, or DNA extracted from either of those sample types. Only one count was recorded for this clone. This clone's antigen is unknown. The input lacks base qualities; no much larger clone sits a single base away. General findings and caveats noted by the study authors: The quantity of clinical and demographic metadata differed by source and by participant and was supplied without curation.

TCRbeta CDR3 regions were amplified from genomic DNA by means of the immunoSEQ Assay, a bias-controlled multiplex PCR. In the authors' own workflow: The number of nucleated cells in each sample was estimated from the amplification of reference gene primers within the assay. Sequence reads were collapsed and filtered to measure the absolute abundance of every unique TCRbeta CDR3 rearrangement. Productive Simpson clonality was computed per sample as the square root of Simpson's diversity index over productive rearrangements. As stored in TCRdb, this immuneACCESS dataset retains in-frame rearrangements with V and J assigned. A fraction of the clones does not appear; measured against another copy, unresolved V genes explain less than half of the discrepancy, and the remainder lacks a known reason. That table gives V, J and clone size, and the DNA gave D and trimming. Within this sample are approximately 300,000 clones, with more than 80% of them counted one time only. 3.7% of the sample lies in the top ten.

The sample taken for sequencing was peripheral blood. The source of this sequence is a woman in her forties with acute or convalescent COVID-19.

The CDR3 sequence is CASSQQGVGSPLHF. The nucleotide sequence is TGTGCCAGCAGTCAACAGGGGGTGGGATCACCCCTCCACTTT. This receptor chain uses TRBV2 and TRBJ1-6, and TRBD1 matches 8 of the central bases. Reading from cysteine to phenylalanine, the CDR3 counts 14 amino acids. Only the CDR3 part of the read is kept: 42 bases, read in frame from the first base. The germline V gene encodes CDR1 SNHLY and CDR2 FYNNEI. V is pruned by 5 bases and J by 10 bases, leaving 7 bases of the junction without a gene match.